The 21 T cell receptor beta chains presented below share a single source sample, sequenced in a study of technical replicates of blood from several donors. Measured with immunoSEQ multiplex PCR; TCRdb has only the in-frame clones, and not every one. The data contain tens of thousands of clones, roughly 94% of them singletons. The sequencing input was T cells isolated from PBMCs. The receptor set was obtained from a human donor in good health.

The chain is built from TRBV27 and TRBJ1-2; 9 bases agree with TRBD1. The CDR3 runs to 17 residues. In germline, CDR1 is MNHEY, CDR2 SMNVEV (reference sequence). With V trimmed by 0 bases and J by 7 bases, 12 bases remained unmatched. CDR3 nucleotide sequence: TGTGCCAGCAGTTTATCATTCCGGGACAGGGCTTTGTTTGGCTACACCTTC. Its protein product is CASSLSFRDRALFGYTF.

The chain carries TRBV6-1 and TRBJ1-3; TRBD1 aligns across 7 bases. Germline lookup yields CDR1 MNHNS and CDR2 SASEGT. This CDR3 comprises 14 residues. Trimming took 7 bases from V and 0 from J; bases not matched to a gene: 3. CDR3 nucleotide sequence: TGTGCCAGCATGGACAGGCACTCTGGAAACACCATATATTTT. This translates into CASMDRHSGNTIYF.

The CDR3 spells CASSIQGYEQYF. For the CDR3, the DNA is TGCGCCAGCAGCATACAGGGCTACGAGCAGTACTTC. The V gene is TRBV5-1, the J gene TRBJ2-7; maybe TRBD1 (6 bases). The CDR3 has 12 amino acids. Trimming took 4 bases from V and 3 from J, leaving 8 bases between them. Per the germline V gene, CDR1 is SGHRS and CDR2 is YFSETQ.

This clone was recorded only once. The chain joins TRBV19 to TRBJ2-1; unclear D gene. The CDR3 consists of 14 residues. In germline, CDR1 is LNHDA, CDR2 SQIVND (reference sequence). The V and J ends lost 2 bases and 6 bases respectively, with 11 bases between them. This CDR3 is CASSINRRGNEQFF. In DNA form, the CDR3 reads TGTGCCAGTAGTATAAATCGCAGAGGCAATGAGCAGTTCTTC.

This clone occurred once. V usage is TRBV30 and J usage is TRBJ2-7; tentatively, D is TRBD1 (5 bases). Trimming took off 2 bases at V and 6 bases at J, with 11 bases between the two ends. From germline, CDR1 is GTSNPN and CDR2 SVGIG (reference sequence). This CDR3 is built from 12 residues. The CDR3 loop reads CAWSTGQSEQYF. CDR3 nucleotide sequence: TGTGCCTGGAGTACCGGACAATCCGAGCAGTACTTC.

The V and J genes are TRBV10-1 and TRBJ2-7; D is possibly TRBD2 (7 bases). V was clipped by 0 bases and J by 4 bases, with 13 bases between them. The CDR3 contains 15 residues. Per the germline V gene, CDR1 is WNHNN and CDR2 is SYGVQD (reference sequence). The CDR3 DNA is TGCGCCAGCAGTGAGTCGGGGGGGGGCCATTACGAGCAGTACTTC. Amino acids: CASSESGGGHYEQYF.

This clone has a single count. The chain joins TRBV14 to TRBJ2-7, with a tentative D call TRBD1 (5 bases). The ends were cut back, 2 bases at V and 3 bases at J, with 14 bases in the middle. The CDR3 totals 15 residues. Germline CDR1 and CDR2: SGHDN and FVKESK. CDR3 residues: CASSQSGARLYEQYF. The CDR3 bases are TGTGCCAGCAGCCAATCTGGGGCCAGGCTCTACGAGCAGTACTTC. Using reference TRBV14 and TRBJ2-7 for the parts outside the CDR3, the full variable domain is EAGVTQFPSHSVIEKGQTVTLRCDPISGHDNLYWYRRVMGKEIKFLLHFVKESKQDESGMPNNRFLAERTGGTYSTLKVQPAELEDSGVYFCASSQSGARLYEQYFGPGTRLTVT.

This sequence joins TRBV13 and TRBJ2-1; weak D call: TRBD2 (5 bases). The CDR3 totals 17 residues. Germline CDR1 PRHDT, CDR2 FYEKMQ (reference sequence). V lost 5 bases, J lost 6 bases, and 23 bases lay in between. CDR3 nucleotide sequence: TGTGCCAGCAGCCCGGGAAGGGCGACCAACCGAGGCAATGAGCAGTTCTTC. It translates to CASSPGRATNRGNEQFF.

The DNA of the CDR3 is TGCAGCGTAGCCCGACTCGGAGACAATGAGCAGTTCTTC. Translation gives CSVARLGDNEQFF. The chain is built from TRBV29-1 and TRBJ2-1; D uncertain. Germline loops: CDR1 SQVTM, CDR2 ANQGSEA. The V and J ends lost 6 bases and 5 bases respectively, with 14 bases between them. The CDR3 has 13 amino acids.

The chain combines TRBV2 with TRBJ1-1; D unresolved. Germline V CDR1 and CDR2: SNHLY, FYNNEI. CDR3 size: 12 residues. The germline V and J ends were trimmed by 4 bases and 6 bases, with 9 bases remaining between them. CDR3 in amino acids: CASSVVVPEAFF. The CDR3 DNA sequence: TGTGCCAGCAGTGTAGTTGTCCCTGAAGCTTTCTTT.

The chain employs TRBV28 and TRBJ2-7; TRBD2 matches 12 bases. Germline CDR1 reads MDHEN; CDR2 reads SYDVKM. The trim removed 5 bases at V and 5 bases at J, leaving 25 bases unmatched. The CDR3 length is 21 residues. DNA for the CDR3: TGTGCCAGCAGTGTCCGCTTCCTAGCGGGAGGGGGGGCACTCCTCGGCGACGAGCAGTACTTC. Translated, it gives CASSVRFLAGGGALLGDEQYF.

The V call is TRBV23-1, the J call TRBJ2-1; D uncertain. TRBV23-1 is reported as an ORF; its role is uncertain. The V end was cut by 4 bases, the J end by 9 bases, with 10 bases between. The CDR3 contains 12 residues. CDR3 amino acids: CASSLLVAEQFF. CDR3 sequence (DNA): TGCGCCAGCAGTCTCCTGGTAGCTGAGCAGTTCTTC.

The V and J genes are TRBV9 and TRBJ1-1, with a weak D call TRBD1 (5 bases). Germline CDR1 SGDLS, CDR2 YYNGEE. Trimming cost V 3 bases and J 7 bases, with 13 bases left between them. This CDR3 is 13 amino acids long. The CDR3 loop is CASSARGVGEAFF. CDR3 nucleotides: TGTGCCAGCAGCGCAAGGGGTGTCGGTGAAGCTTTCTTT.

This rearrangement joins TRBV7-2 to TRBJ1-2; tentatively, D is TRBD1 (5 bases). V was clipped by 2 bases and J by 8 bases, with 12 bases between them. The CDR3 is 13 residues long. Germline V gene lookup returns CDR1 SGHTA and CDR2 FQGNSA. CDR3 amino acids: CASSLLPTEGYTF. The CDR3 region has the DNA TGTGCCAGCAGCTTACTCCCGACAGAAGGCTACACCTTC. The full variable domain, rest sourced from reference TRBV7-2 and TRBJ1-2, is GAGVSQSPSNKVTEKGKDVELRCDPISGHTALYWYRQSLGQGLEFLIYFQGNSAPDKSGLPSDRFSAERTGGSVSTLTIQRTQQEDSAVYLCASSLLPTEGYTFGSGTRLTVV.

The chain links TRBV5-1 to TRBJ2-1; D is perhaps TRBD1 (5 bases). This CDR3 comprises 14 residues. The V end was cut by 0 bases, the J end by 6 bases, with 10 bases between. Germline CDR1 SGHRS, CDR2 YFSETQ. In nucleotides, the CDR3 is TGCGCCAGCAGCTTGGCGCCAGGGTTCAATGAGCAGTTCTTC. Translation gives CASSLAPGFNEQFF.

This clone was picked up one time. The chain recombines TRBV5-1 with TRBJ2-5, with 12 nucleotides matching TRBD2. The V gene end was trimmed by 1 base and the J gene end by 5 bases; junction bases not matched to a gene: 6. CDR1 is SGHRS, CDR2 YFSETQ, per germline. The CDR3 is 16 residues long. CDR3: CASSLPTSGSVETQYF. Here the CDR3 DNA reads TGCGCCAGCAGCTTGCCGACTAGCGGGAGCGTGGAGACCCAGTACTTC.

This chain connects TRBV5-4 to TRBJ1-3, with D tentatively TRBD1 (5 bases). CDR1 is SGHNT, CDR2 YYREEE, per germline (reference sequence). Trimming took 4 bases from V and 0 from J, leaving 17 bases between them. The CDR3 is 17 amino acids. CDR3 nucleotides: TGTGCCAGCAGCCAGGGTGCATCTAAGAGCTCTGGAAACACCATATATTTT. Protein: CASSQGASKSSGNTIYF. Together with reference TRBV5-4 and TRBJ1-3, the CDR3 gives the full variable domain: ETGVTQSPTHLIKTRGQQVTLRCSSQSGHNTVSWYQQALGQGPQFIFQYYREEENGRGNFPPRFSGLQFPNYSSELNVNALELDDSALYLCASSQGASKSSGNTIYFGEGSWLTVV.

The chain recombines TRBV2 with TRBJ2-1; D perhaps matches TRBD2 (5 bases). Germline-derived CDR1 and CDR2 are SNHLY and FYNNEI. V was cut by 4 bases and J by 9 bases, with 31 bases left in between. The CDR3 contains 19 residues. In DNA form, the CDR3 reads TGTGCCAGCAGTGTATTTTTAGGGCTAGCCGGATTCGGGGTCGGTGAGCAGTTCTTC. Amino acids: CASSVFLGLAGFGVGEQFF.

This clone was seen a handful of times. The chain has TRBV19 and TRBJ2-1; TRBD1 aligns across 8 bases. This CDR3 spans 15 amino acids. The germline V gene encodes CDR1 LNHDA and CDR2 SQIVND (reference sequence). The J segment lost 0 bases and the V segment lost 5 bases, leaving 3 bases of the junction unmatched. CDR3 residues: CASSVTGGSYNEQFF. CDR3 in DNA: TGTGCCAGTAGTGTCACAGGGGGCTCCTACAATGAGCAGTTCTTC.

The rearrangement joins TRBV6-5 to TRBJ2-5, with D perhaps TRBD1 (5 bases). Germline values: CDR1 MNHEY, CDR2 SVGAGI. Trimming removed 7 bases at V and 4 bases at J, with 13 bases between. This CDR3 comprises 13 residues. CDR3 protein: CASTSRGRETQYF. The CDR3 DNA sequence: TGTGCCAGCACCTCAAGGGGCCGAGAGACCCAGTACTTC.

The CDR3 loop is CASSEVTGWGGELFF. Here the CDR3 DNA reads TGTGCCAGCAGTGAGGTGACAGGATGGGGCGGGGAGCTGTTTTTT. The rearrangement joins TRBV2 to TRBJ2-2; maybe TRBD1 (6 bases). Germline loops: CDR1 SNHLY, CDR2 FYNNEI. Trimming took off 3 bases at V and 7 bases at J, with 15 bases between the two ends. The CDR3 is 15 amino acids.